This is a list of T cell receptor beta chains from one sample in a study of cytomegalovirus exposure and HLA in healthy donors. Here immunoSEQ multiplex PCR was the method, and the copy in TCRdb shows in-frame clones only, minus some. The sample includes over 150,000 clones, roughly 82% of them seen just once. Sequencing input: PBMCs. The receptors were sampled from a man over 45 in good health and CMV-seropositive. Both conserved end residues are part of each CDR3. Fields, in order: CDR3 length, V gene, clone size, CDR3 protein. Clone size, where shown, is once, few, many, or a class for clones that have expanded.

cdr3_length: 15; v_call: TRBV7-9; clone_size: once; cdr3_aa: CASSLTSGGQETQYF
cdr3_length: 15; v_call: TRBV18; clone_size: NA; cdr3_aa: CASSPAPGQGEKLFF
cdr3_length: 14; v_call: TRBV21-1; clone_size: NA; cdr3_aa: CASSKGDIFYEQYF
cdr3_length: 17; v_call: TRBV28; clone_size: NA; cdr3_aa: CASSPGQGPVLNYGYTF
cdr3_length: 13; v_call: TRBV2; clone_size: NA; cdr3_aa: CASNLNSHTEAFF
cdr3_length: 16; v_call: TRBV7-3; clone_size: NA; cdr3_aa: CASSLGLSGLGSIQYF
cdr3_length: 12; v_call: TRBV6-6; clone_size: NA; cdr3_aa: CASSRTGVEAFF
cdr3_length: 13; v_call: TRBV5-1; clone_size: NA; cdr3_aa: CASSYGGNEKLFF
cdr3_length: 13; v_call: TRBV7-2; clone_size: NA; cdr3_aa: CASSLISTGELFF
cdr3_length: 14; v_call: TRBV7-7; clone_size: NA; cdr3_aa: CASSPEGRQETQYF
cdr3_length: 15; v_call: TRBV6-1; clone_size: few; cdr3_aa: CASSDPAGRTDTQYF
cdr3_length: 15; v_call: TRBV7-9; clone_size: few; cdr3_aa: CASSLAIRVNTEAFF
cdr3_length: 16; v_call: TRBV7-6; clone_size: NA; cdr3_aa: CASSSTTGATNEKLFF
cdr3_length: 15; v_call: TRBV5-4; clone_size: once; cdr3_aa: CASSPQTYLNTEAFF
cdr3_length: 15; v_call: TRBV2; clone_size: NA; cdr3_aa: CASRTWVGGVGEQYF
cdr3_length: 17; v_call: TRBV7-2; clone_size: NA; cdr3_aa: CASSFPPGTRSDNEQFF
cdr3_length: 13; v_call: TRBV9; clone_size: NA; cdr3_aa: CASSVALAGEQYF
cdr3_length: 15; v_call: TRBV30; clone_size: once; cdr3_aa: CAWTLGEARGETQYF
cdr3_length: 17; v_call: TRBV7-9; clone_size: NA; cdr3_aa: CASSLVAREAGANVLTF
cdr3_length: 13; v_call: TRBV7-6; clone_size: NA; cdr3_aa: CASSRAMSNEQFF
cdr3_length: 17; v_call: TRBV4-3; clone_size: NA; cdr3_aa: CASSQDRLAGGEYEQYF
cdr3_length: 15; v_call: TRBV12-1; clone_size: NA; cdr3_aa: CASSAELGQGLRAFF
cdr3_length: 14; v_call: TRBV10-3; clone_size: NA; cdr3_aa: CAIGDSGIIDEQFF
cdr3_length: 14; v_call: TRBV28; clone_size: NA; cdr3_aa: CASSLNFGANVLTF
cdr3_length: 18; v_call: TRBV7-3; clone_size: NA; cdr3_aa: CASSLGGLGGGSYNEQFF
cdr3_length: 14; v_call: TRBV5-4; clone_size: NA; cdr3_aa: CASPTGKSTDTQYF
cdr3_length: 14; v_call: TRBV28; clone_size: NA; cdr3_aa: CASRNGQASQPQHF
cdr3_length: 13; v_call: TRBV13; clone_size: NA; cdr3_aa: CASATTSTDTQYF
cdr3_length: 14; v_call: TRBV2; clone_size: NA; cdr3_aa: CASSGTGNGNTIYF
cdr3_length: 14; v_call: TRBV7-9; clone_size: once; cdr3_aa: CASSPRDRETEAFF
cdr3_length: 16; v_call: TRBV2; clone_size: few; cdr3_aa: CASSEWDRGRENIQYF
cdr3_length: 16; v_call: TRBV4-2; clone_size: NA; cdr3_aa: CASSQDGQGNTGELFF
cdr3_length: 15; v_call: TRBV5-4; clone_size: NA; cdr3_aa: CAGSQPGALSYEQYF
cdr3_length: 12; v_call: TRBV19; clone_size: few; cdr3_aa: CASSIGGLPQHF
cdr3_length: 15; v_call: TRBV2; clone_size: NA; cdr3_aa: CASSDYQDRGYEQYF
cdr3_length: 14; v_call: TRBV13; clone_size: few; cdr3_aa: CASSPGLGLFEQYF
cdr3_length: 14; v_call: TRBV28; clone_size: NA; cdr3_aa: CASGTSGTQETQYF
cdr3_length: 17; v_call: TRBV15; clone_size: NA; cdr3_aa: CATSRGRARTINQPQHF
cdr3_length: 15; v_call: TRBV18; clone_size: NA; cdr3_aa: CASSPPGQGLYGYTF
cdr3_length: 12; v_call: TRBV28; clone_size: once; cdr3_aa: CASSLAGETQYF
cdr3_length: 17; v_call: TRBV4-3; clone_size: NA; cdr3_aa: CASSQESPGQGVYEQYF
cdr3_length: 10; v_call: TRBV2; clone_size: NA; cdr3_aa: CAYFRSELFF
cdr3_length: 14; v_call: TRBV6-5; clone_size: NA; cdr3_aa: CASTLGPGANGLTF
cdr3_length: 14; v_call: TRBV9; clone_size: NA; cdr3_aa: CASSVGTGTYGYTF
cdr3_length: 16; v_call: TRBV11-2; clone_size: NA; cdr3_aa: CASSSPPGQIRETQYF
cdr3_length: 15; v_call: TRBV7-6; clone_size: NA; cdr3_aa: CASSHGPASGNTIYF
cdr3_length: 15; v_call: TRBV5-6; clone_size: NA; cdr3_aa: CASTKESSGNNEQFF
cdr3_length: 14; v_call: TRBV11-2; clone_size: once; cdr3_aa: CASSLTGANYGYTF
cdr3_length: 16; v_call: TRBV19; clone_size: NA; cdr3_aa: CASSIVGGRKAYGYTF
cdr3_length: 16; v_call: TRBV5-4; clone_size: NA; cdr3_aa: CASSPGTGTTYNEQFF
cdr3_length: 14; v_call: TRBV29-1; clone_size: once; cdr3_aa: CSVDGGQGAWGYTF
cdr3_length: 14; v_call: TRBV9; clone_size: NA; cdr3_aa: CASSISGASYEQYF
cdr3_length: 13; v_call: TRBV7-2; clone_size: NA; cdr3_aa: CASSWDRAYGYTF